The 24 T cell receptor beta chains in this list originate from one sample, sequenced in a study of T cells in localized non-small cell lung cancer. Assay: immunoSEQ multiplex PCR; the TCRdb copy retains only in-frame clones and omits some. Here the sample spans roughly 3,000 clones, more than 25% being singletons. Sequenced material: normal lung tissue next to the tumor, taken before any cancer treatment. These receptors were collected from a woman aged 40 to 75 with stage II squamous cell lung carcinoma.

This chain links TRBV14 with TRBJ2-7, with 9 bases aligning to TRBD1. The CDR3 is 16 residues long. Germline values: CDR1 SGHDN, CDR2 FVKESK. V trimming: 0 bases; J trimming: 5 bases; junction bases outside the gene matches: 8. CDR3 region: CASSQEIGQGINEQYF. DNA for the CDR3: TGTGCCAGCAGCCAAGAAATAGGACAGGGGATCAACGAGCAGTACTTC.

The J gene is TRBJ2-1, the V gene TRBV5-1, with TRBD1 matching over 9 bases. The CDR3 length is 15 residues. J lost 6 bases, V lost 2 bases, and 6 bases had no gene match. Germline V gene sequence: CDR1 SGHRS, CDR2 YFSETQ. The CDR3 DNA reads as TGCGCCAGCAGCTTTACCGGGACAGGGCGCAATGAGCAGTTCTTC. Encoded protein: CASSFTGTGRNEQFF.

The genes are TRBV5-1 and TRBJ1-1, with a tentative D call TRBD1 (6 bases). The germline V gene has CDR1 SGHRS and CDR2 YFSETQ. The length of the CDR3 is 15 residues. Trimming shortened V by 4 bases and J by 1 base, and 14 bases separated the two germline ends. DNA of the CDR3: TGCGCCAGCAGCCTGGCGGGGGCGGCGAACACTGAAGCTTTCTTT. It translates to CASSLAGAANTEAFF.

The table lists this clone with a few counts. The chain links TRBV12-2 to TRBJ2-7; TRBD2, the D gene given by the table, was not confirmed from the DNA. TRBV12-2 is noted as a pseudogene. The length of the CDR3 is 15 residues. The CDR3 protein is CASRSVPTPGDEQYF. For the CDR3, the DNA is TGTGCAAGTCGCTCAGTCCCCACGCCCGGGGACGAGCAGTACTTC.

The CDR3 coding sequence is TGTGCCAGCAGTTTATCCGAGGGGACCTACGAGCAGTACTTC. Amino acid sequence: CASSLSEGTYEQYF. This rearrangement joins TRBV28 to TRBJ2-7; D might be TRBD1 or TRBD2, each matching 5 bases. Germline values: CDR1 MDHEN, CDR2 SYDVKM. The CDR3 length is 14 residues. Trimming took 1 base from V and 2 from J, leaving 9 bases between them.

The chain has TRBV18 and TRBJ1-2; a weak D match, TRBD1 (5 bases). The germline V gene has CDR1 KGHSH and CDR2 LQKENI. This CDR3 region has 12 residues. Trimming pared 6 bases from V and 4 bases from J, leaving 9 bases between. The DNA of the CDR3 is TGTGCCAGCTCGGGGCGGATCTATGGCTACACCTTC. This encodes CASSGRIYGYTF. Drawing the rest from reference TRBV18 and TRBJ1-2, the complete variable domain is NAGVMQNPRHLVRRRGQEARLRCSPMKGHSHVYWYRQLPEEGLKFMVYLQKENIIDESGMPKERFSAEFPKEGPSILRIQQVVRGDSAAYFCASSGRIYGYTFGSGTRLTVV.

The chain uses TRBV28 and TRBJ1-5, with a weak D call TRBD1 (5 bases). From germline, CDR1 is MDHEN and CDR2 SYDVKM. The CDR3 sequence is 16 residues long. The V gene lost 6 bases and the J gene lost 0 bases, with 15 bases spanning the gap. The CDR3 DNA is TGTGCCAGCAGCCCAGGCGGCAGGGATAGCAATCAGCCCCAGCATTTT. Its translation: CASSPGGRDSNQPQHF.

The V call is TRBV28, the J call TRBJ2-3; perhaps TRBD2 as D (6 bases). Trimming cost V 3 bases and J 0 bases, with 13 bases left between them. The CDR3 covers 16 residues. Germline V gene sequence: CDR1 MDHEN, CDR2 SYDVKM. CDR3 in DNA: TGTGCCAGCAGTTTCCGAGACGGAGGGAGCACAGATACGCAGTATTTT. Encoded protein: CASSFRDGGSTDTQYF.

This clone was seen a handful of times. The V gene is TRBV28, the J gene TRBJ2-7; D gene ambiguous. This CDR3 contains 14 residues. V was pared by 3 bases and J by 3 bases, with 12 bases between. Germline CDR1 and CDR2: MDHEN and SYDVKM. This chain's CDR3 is CASSFSGPNYEQYF. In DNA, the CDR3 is TGTGCCAGCAGTTTCTCCGGGCCCAACTACGAGCAGTACTTC.

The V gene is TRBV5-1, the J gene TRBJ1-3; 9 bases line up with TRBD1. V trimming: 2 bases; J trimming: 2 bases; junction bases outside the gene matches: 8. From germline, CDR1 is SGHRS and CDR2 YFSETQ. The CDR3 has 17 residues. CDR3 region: CASSFGTGISTGNTIYF. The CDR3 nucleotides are TGCGCCAGCAGCTTCGGGACAGGGATATCCACTGGAAACACCATATATTTT.

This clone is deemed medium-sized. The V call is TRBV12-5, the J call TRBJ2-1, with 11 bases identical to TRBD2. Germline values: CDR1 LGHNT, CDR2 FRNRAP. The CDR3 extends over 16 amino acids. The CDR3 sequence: CASTPATSGTDNEQFF. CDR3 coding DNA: TGTGCCAGCACCCCCGCGACTAGCGGGACAGACAATGAGCAGTTCTTC. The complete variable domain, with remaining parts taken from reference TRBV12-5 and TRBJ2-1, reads DARVTQTPRHKVTEMGQEVTMRCQPILGHNTVFWYRQTMMQGLELLAYFRNRAPLDDSGMPKDRFSAEMPDATLATLKIQPSEPRDSAVYFCASTPATSGTDNEQFFGPGTRLTVL.

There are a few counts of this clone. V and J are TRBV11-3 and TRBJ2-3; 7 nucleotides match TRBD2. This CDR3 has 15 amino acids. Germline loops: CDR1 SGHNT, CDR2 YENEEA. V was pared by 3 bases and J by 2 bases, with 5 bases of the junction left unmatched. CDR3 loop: CASSFMGGSTDTQYF. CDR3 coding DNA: TGTGCCAGCAGCTTCATGGGGGGGTCCACAGATACGCAGTATTTT.

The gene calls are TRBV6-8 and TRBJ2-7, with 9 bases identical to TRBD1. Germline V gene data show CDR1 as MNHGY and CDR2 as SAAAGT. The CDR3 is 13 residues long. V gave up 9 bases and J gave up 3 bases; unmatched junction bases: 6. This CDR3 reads CASPGTGYYEQYF. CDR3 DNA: TGTGCCAGTCCCGGGACAGGGTACTACGAGCAGTACTTC.

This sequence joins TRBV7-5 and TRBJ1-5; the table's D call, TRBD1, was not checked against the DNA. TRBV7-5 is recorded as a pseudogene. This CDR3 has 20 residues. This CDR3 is CARSLECGDRDEYSNQPQHF. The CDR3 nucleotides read TGTGCCAGAAGCTTAGAATGTGGAGACAGGGATGAGTATAGCAATCAGCCCCAGCATTTT.

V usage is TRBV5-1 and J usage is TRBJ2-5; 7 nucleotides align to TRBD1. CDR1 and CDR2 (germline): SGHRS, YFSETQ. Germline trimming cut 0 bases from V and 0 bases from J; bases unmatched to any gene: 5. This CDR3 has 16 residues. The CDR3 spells CASSLGVQGDQETQYF. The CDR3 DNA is TGCGCCAGCAGCTTGGGGGTCCAGGGGGACCAAGAGACCCAGTACTTC.

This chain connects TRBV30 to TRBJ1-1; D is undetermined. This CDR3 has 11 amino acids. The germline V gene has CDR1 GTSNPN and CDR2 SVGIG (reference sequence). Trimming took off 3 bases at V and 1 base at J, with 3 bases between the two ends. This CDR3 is CAWRQNTEAFF. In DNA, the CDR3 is TGTGCCTGGAGACAGAACACTGAAGCTTTCTTT. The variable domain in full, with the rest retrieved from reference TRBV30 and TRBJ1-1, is SQTIHQWPATLVQPVGSPLSLECTVEGTSNPNLYWYRQAAGRGLQLLFYSVGIGQISSEVPQNLSASRPQDRQFILSSKKLLLSDSGFYLCAWRQNTEAFFGQGTRLTVV.

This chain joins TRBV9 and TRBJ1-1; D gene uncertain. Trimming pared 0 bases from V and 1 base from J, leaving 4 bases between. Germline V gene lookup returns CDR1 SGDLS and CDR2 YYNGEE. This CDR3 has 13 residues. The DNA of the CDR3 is TGTGCCAGCAGCGTAGCAGCGAACACTGAAGCTTTCTTT. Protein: CASSVAANTEAFF. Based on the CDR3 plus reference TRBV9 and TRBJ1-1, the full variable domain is DSGVTQTPKHLITATGQRVTLRCSPRSGDLSVYWYQQSLDQGLQFLIQYYNGEERAKGNILERFSAQQFPDLHSELNLSSLELGDSALYFCASSVAANTEAFFGQGTRLTVV.

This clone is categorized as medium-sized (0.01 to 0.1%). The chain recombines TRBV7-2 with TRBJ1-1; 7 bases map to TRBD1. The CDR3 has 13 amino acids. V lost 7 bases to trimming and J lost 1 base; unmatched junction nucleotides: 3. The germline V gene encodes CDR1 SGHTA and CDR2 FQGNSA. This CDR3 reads CASTQGGNTEAFF. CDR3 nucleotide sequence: TGTGCCAGCACCCAGGGGGGGAACACTGAAGCTTTCTTT.

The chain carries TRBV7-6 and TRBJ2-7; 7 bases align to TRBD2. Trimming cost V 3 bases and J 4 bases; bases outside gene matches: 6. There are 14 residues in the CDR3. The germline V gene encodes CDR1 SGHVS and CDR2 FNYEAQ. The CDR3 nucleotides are TGTGCCAGCAGCTTTTCTAGCGGAGGGTACGAGCAGTACTTC. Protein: CASSFSSGGYEQYF.

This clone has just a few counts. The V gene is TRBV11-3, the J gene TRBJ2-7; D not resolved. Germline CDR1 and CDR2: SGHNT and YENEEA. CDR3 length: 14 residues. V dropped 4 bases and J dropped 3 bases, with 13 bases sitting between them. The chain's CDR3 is CASSSSQNSYEQYF. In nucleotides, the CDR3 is TGTGCCAGCAGCTCCTCACAGAACAGCTACGAGCAGTACTTC.

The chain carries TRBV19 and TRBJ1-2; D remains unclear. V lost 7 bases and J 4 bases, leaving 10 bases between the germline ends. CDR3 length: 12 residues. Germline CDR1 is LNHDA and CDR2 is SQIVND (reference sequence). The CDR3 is CASTIGFYGYTF. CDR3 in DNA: TGTGCCAGTACCATCGGCTTCTATGGCTACACCTTC.

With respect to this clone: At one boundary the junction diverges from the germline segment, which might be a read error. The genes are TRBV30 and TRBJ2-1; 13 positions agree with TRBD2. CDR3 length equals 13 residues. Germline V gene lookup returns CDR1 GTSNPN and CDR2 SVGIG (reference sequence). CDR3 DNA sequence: TGTGCCTGGACCGTGACTAGCGGGAGGTCGGCGATCTTC. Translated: CAWTVTSGRSAIF.

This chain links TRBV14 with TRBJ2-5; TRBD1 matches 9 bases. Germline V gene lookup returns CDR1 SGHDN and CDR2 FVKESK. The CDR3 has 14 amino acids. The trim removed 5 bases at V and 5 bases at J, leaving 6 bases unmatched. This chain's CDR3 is CASSTTGGAETQYF. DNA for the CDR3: TGTGCCAGCAGCACGACAGGGGGTGCGGAGACCCAGTACTTC.

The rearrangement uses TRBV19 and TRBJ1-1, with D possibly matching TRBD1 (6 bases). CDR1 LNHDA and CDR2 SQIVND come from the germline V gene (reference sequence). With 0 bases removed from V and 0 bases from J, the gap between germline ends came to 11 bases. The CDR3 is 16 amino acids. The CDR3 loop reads CASSIDAGAVNTEAFF. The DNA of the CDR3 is TGTGCCAGTAGTATAGATGCAGGGGCGGTGAACACTGAAGCTTTCTTT. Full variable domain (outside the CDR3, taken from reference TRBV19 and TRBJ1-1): DGGITQSPKYLFRKEGQNVTLSCEQNLNHDAMYWYRQDPGQGLRLIYYSQIVNDFQKGDIAEGYSVSREKKESFPLTVTSAQKNPTAFYLCASSIDAGAVNTEAFFGQGTRLTVV.